A single sample gave rise to the 13 T cell receptor beta chains below, sequenced in a study of identical twins. TCRdb re-derived calls from the 5' RACE reads in MiXCR, one entry per CDR3 protein. Of 400,000 to 500,000 distinct CDR3 sequences in the sample, 13% to 15% were seen once. These data are also associated with another study on yellow fever vaccine responses in identical twins.

The sequencing input was CD4+ T cells sorted from blood. The receptors derive from a woman under 30 in good health.

This clonotype was seen more than once but under ten times. The rearrangement links TRBV29-1 to TRBJ2-1, with D possibly being TRBD1 (8 bases). Trimming cost V 7 bases and J 7 bases, with 17 bases left between them. CDR1 and CDR2 from the germline V gene are SQVTM and ANQGSEA. This CDR3 is 13 amino acids long. CDR3 DNA: TGCAGCGCTCGGACAGGGAGGGTGAATGAGCAGTTCTTC. This gives the protein CSARTGRVNEQFF.

The sample holds a few counts of this clonotype. CDR3 bases: TGCAGTGCTTCGCCAGGGGGGCAGGACTATAATTCACCCCTCCACTTT. It specifies CSASPGGQDYNSPLHF. The chain joins TRBV20-1 to TRBJ1-6; 7 bases map to TRBD1. Germline V gene lookup returns CDR1 DFQATT and CDR2 SNEGSKA (reference sequence). The CDR3 runs to 16 residues. Trimming took 5 bases from V and 3 from J; bases not matched to a gene: 10.

The chain joins TRBV3-1 to TRBJ2-1; 8 bases line up with TRBD2. This CDR3 region has 18 residues. CDR1 LGHDT and CDR2 YNNKEL come from the germline V gene (reference sequence). With V trimmed by 0 bases and J by 4 bases, 11 bases remained unmatched. The CDR3 sequence: CASSQDRLARQLYNEQFF. CDR3 coding DNA: TGTGCCAGCAGCCAAGACCGACTAGCGCGCCAATTATACAATGAGCAGTTCTTC.

The chain joins TRBV3-1 to TRBJ1-5; 8 nucleotides agree with TRBD1. The CDR3 sequence is 15 residues long. The V and J ends lost 1 base and 2 bases, in that order; junction bases with no gene match: 1. Germline V gene lookup returns CDR1 LGHDT and CDR2 YNNKEL (reference sequence). In DNA form, the CDR3 reads TGTGCCAGCAGCCAAGCGACAGGGGGCAATCAGCCCCAGCATTTT. Translating gives CASSQATGGNQPQHF.

The rearrangement uses TRBV6-5 and TRBJ2-5, with unresolved D. V dropped 2 bases and J dropped 5 bases, with 9 bases sitting between them. This CDR3 spans 13 amino acids. Germline lookup yields CDR1 MNHEY and CDR2 SVGAGI. The CDR3 loop reads CASSYDQEETQYF. The CDR3 DNA follows: TGTGCCAGCAGTTACGATCAGGAGGAGACCCAGTACTTC.

This clonotype showed up just a few times. The J gene is TRBJ2-3, the V gene TRBV7-9; TRBD2 matches at 7 bases. Per the germline V gene, CDR1 is SEHNR and CDR2 is FQNEAQ (reference sequence). This CDR3 is built from 16 residues. V shed 5 bases, J shed 0 bases, and the junction held 8 bases outside the gene matches. As DNA, the CDR3 is TGTGCCAGCAGCCGACCGGCTAGCGGTAGCACAGATACGCAGTATTTT. Translated: CASSRPASGSTDTQYF.

V usage is TRBV2 and J usage is TRBJ1-6; 10 nucleotides match TRBD1. The CDR3 sequence is 15 residues long. V shed 6 bases, J shed 6 bases, and the junction held 5 bases outside the gene matches. Germline lookup yields CDR1 SNHLY and CDR2 FYNNEI. This CDR3 reads CASRTGTGVNSPLHF. As DNA, the CDR3 is TGTGCCAGCAGGACCGGGACAGGGGTTAATTCACCCCTCCACTTT.

The CDR3 DNA is TGTGCCAGCAGTGCAGGGGATTCGAGCAATCAGCCCCAGCATTTT. Translation gives CASSAGDSSNQPQHF. The J gene is TRBJ1-5, the V gene TRBV2; TRBD1 is a possible D gene (6 bases). The CDR3 sequence is 15 residues long. CDR1 and CDR2 (germline): SNHLY, FYNNEI. V was trimmed by 4 bases and J by 1 base, leaving 11 bases between them.

The V call is TRBV4-1, the J call TRBJ2-2; unclear D gene. The CDR3 covers 14 residues. The germline gives CDR1 MGHRA, CDR2 YSYEKL. Trimming stripped 1 base from V and 4 bases from J, with 7 bases between. The CDR3 loop reads CASSQVSPTGELFF. CDR3 nucleotide sequence: TGCGCCAGCAGCCAAGTTAGCCCCACCGGGGAGCTGTTTTTT.

This clonotype has just a few counts. This chain uses TRBV4-2 with TRBJ2-4, with 8 bases lining up with TRBD2. Looked up from germline, CDR1 is LGHNA and CDR2 is YNFKEQ. V gave up 0 bases and J gave up 8 bases; unmatched junction bases: 3. There are 14 residues in the CDR3. CDR3 coding DNA: TGTGCCAGCAGCCAAGAACAAGCGGGGGACATTCAGTACTTC. Its protein is CASSQEQAGDIQYF.

This clonotype came up a few times. V usage is TRBV7-6 and J usage is TRBJ1-1; D unclear. Germline V gene lookup returns CDR1 SGHVS and CDR2 FNYEAQ. The V end lost 3 bases, the J end lost 0 bases, and 17 bases lay between the germline ends. The CDR3 is made up of 17 amino acids. The DNA of the CDR3 is TGTGCCAGCAGCTTGACCGCAGTTGGCAGCATGAACACTGAAGCTTTCTTT. It is translated as CASSLTAVGSMNTEAFF.

The genes are TRBV5-6 and TRBJ2-5; 11 bases are a match to TRBD2. Germline CDR1 and CDR2: SGHDT and YYEEEE. J gave up 2 bases and V 5 bases, and 5 bases lay outside the gene matches. The CDR3 extends over 15 amino acids. The CDR3 reads CASRRLAGQQETQYF. In nucleotides, the CDR3 is TGTGCCAGCAGAAGACTAGCGGGGCAACAAGAGACCCAGTACTTC.

This clonotype occurred a few times. The chain carries TRBV3-1 and TRBJ2-1; possible D gene TRBD1, 6 bases. The CDR3 sequence is 13 residues long. V was pared by 3 bases and J by 6 bases, with 9 bases between. CDR1 and CDR2 from the germline V gene are LGHDT and YNNKEL (reference sequence). The CDR3 DNA reads as TGTGCCAGCAGCCACCGACAGGCCAATGAGCAGTTCTTC. This sequence encodes CASSHRQANEQFF.